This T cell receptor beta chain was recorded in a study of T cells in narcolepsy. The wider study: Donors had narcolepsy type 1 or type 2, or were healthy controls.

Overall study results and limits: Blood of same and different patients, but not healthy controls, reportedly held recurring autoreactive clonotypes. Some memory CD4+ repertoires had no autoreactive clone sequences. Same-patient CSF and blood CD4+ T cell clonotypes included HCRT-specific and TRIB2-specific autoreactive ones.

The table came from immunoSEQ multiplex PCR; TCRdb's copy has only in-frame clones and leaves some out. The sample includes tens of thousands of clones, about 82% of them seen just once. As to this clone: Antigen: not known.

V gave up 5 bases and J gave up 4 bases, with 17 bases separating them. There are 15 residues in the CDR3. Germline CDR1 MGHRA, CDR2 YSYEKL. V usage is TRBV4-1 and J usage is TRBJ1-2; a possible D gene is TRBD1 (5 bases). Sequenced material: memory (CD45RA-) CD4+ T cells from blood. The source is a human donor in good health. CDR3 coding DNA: TGCGCCAGCAGCTTAGACGGGGCAGGGAGCTATGGCTACACCTTC. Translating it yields CASSLDGAGSYGYTF.